This T cell receptor (beta chain) is from a study of shared clonotypes between healthy human individuals. All the donors were Caucasian adults who lived in Nashville, Tennessee. As concerns this clone: The sample contains more than one DNA sequence encoding this CDR3.

After removal of 3 bases from V and 7 bases from J, the junction contained 11 bases not matched to a gene. Germline-derived CDR1 and CDR2 are LNHDA and SQIVND (reference sequence). This CDR3 is 15 amino acids long. Only in-frame clones appear in the TCRdb table, and some are missing; sequencing was by immunoSEQ multiplex PCR. The table records some 480,000 clones, 70% to 80% of them present only once. Sequenced: PBMCs. The chain has TRBV19 and TRBJ1-2; 7 bases align to TRBD1. The origin of this receptor is a woman between 40 and 55 years old in good health. Some clones in this sample may be carry-over from other donors' samples. The CDR3 nucleotides read TGTGCCAGTAGTATCGGGACAGCGTTAGTCGGTGGCTACACCTTC. The encoded protein is CASSIGTALVGGYTF.